Presented here are 2 T cell receptor beta chains from one specimen sequenced in a study of T-cell reconstitution after alpha-beta-depleted transplantation in children. Unique molecular identifiers were incorporated into the prepared TCRbeta library. TCRdb ran MiXCR on the PCR reads and lists one entry per CDR3 protein. The data contain about 830,000 distinct CDR3 sequences, around 15% of them singletons. The material sequenced was PBMCs, mostly from graft donor cells, taken 360 days after TCRalphabeta/CD19-depleted stem cell transplant. Receptor source: a male patient younger than 18 who had a stem cell transplant for acute lymphoblastic leukemia, so the T cells may come from the graft donor.

There are a few counts of this clonotype. CDR3 protein: CSARDLGSGRSYEQYF. The CDR3 nucleotides read TGCAGTGCTAGAGATCTTGGTAGCGGGAGATCCTACGAGCAGTACTTC. The chain recombines TRBV20-1 with TRBJ2-7, with 9 positions matching TRBD2. From germline, CDR1 is DFQATT and CDR2 SNEGSKA (reference sequence). The CDR3 totals 16 residues. Losses at the gene ends were 0 bases for V and 1 base for J; bases not matched to a gene: 7.

The table lists this clonotype with many counts. This chain joins TRBV20-1 and TRBJ2-2; 8 nucleotides align to TRBD1. The CDR3 spans 14 residues. Germline V gene data show CDR1 as DFQATT and CDR2 as SNEGSKA (reference sequence). With 7 bases clipped from V and 1 base from J, the junction kept 5 bases outside the gene matches. In nucleotides, the CDR3 is TGCAGTGTGGGACAGGAAGGGAACACCGGGGAGCTGTTTTTT. Its protein product is CSVGQEGNTGELFF.